A single sample is the source of the 3 T cell receptor beta chains below, sequenced in a study of T cell changes during pregnancy in multiple sclerosis. The repertoire was sequenced with immunoSEQ multiplex PCR; TCRdb's copy has only in-frame clones and lacks some. The sample records 80,000 to 95,000 clones, 85% to 95% being singletons. Sequencing was performed on peripheral blood, taken in the third trimester of pregnancy. These TCRs come from a female donor in good health, enrolled as a control in a pregnancy study.

This clone was counted a single time. The chain combines TRBV6-6 with TRBJ2-7, with D unclear. The CDR3 contains 13 residues. Germline V lookup: CDR1 MNHNY, CDR2 SVGAGI (reference sequence). V lost 2 bases, J lost 2 bases, and 7 bases lay in between. The DNA for the CDR3 is TGTGCCAGCAGTTACACAGAAACCTACGAGCAGTACTTC. This encodes CASSYTETYEQYF.

The chain joins TRBV29-1 to TRBJ1-5; TRBD1 matches 9 bases. V shed 6 bases, J shed 6 bases, and the junction held 9 bases outside the gene matches. The CDR3 length is 14 residues. Germline V lookup: CDR1 SQVTM, CDR2 ANQGSEA. The CDR3 coding sequence is TGCAGCGTCGCTGAACAGGGGGCGGGTCAGCCCCAGCATTTT. It translates to CSVAEQGAGQPQHF.

CDR3 protein: CASSQPGRPYEQYF. The CDR3 bases are TGTGCCAGTAGTCAGCCCGGGAGACCCTACGAGCAGTACTTC. The rearrangement uses TRBV19 and TRBJ2-7, with a possible D match to TRBD2 (6 bases). Germline V gene data show CDR1 as LNHDA and CDR2 as SQIVND (reference sequence). There are 14 residues in the CDR3. Trimming cost V 5 bases and J 2 bases, with 13 bases left between them.